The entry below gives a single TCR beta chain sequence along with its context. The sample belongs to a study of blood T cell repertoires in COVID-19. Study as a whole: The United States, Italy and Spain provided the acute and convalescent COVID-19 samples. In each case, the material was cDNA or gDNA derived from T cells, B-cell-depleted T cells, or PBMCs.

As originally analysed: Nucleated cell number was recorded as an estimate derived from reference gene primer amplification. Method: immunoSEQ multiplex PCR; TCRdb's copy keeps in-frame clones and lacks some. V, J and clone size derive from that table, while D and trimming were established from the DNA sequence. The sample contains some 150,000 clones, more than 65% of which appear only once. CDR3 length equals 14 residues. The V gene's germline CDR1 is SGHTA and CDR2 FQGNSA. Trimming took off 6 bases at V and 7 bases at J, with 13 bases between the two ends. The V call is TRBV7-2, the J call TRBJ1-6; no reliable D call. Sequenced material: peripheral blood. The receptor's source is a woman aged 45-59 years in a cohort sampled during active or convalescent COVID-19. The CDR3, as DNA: TGTGCCAGCAGGCAAGCCAGGAACAATTCACCCCTCCACTTT. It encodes CASRQARNNSPLHF. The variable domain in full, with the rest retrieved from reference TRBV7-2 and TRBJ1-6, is GAGVSQSPSNKVTEKGKDVELRCDPISGHTALYWYRQSLGQGLEFLIYFQGNSAPDKSGLPSDRFSAERTGGSVSTLTIQRTQQEDSAVYLCASRQARNNSPLHFGNGTRLTVT.